The clone carrying this T cell receptor (beta chain) occurred many times. Its antigen is as yet unknown. Documented time point: pre-sensitization, week 0. Regarding treatment: therapeutic diphenylcyclopropenone sensitization with weekly scalp DPC. Total RNA was isolated from unfractionated whole blood. V was cut by 2 bases and J by 8 bases, with 16 bases left in between. From germline, CDR1 is SEHNR and CDR2 FQNEAQ (reference sequence). The CDR3 is made up of 15 amino acids. In the library, unique molecular identifiers were attached to individual cDNA molecules. Authors' processing steps: Per-sample TCR counts ranged from 23,224 to 690,600, median around 96,000. TCRdb independently ran MiXCR on the RACE reads; one entry per CDR3 protein. The V and J calls, along with clone size, are taken from TCRdb and not from the paper's own processing. Of 45,000 to 60,000 distinct CDR3 sequences in the sample, roughly 9.9% were seen once.

This sample is drawn from a study of human T cells and chemical hapten exposure. General observations from the study: With alopecia, donors may have immune responses unlike healthy people's.

This clonotype originated in a woman in her 40s with alopecia areata. Some clones in this sample may be carry-over from other donors' samples. This chain joins TRBV7-9 and TRBJ2-1, with D uncertain. Sequencing used whole blood, obtained in connection with sensitization to the hapten diphenylcyclopropenone (DPC). CDR3 nucleotide sequence: TGTGCCAGCAGCTTAATCCGGTATAGGAAGGATGAGCAGTTCTTC. Translated, it gives CASSLIRYRKDEQFF.